These T cell receptor beta chains were read from a single sample in a study of circulating and synovial CD4+ cells in juvenile arthritis. This table comes from immunoSEQ multiplex PCR, and its TCRdb copy is limited to in-frame clones, with some not included. This repertoire shows approximately 16,000 clones, 91% found once; its top ten account for roughly 0.69%. Sequenced sample: CD4+ T cells from blood. The receptors were sampled from a human donor with juvenile idiopathic arthritis. The CDR3 runs from the conserved cysteine through the conserved F or W. Each record gives: CDR3 protein, CDR3 DNA, V gene, clone size, J gene, D gene. A D gene is named only where the DNA matches it firmly. Clone size is stated in some rows and not others, as once, few, many or a class when expanded.

cdr3_aa: CASSPGQGEDAFF; cdr3_nt: TGTGCCAGCAGCCCCGGACAGGGCGAGGATGCTTTCTTT; v_call: TRBV11-2; clone_size: -; j_call: TRBJ1-1; d_call: TRBD1
cdr3_aa: CASSQGGLAGDEQFF; cdr3_nt: TGCGCCAGCAGCCAAGGGGGACTAGCGGGAGATGAGCAGTTCTTC; v_call: TRBV4-3; clone_size: once; j_call: TRBJ2-1; d_call: TRBD2
cdr3_aa: CASGWGATNEKLFF; cdr3_nt: TGTGCTAGTGGTTGGGGGGCAACTAATGAAAAACTGTTTTTT; v_call: TRBV12-5; clone_size: -; j_call: TRBJ1-4; d_call: -
cdr3_aa: CASSESGRGSGNTIYF; cdr3_nt: TGCGCCAGCAGTGAGTCGGGTAGAGGCTCTGGAAACACCATATATTTT; v_call: TRBV10-1; clone_size: -; j_call: TRBJ1-3; d_call: -
cdr3_aa: CASSKDGSTEAFF; cdr3_nt: TGTGCCAGTAGTAAGGACGGGAGCACTGAAGCTTTCTTT; v_call: TRBV19; clone_size: -; j_call: TRBJ1-1; d_call: -
cdr3_aa: CASSPAAQGVPGELFF; cdr3_nt: TGCGCCAGCAGCCCGGCCGCCCAAGGGGTCCCCGGGGAGCTGTTTTTT; v_call: TRBV5-1; clone_size: -; j_call: TRBJ2-2; d_call: -
cdr3_aa: CASSDGAGWPYEQYF; cdr3_nt: TGTGCCAGCAGTGATGGGGCAGGATGGCCCTACGAGCAGTACTTC; v_call: TRBV6-1; clone_size: -; j_call: TRBJ2-7; d_call: -
cdr3_aa: CASSVSPGTGNGYTF; cdr3_nt: TGTGCCAGCAGCGTGTCCCCCGGGACAGGGAACGGCTACACCTTC; v_call: TRBV7-2; clone_size: -; j_call: TRBJ1-2; d_call: TRBD1
cdr3_aa: CASSPRTGGDGYTF; cdr3_nt: TGCGCCAGCAGCCCGCGGACAGGGGGCGATGGCTACACCTTC; v_call: TRBV5-1; clone_size: -; j_call: TRBJ1-2; d_call: TRBD1
cdr3_aa: CASSESISPRNGYTF; cdr3_nt: TGTGCCAGCAGTGAATCTATATCCCCTAGGAATGGCTACACCTTC; v_call: TRBV6-1; clone_size: -; j_call: TRBJ1-2; d_call: -
cdr3_aa: CASRKTGGYNEQYF; cdr3_nt: TGTGCCAGCAGAAAGACAGGGGGCTACAACGAGCAGTACTTC; v_call: TRBV27; clone_size: -; j_call: TRBJ2-7; d_call: TRBD1
cdr3_aa: CASSVAARQETQYF; cdr3_nt: TGTGCCAGCAGCGTAGCTGCCAGACAAGAGACCCAGTACTTC; v_call: TRBV9; clone_size: -; j_call: TRBJ2-5; d_call: -
cdr3_aa: CASSPPGQGVYEQYF; cdr3_nt: TGTGCCAGCTCACCGCCGGGACAGGGGGTCTACGAGCAGTACTTC; v_call: TRBV18; clone_size: -; j_call: TRBJ2-7; d_call: TRBD1
cdr3_aa: CASRTSGSGGGLFF; cdr3_nt: TGTGCCAGCAGGACTAGCGGGAGTGGCGGGGGGCTGTTTTTT; v_call: TRBV7-2; clone_size: -; j_call: TRBJ2-2; d_call: TRBD2
cdr3_aa: CASRPPGGSSNEQFF; cdr3_nt: TGTGCCAGCAGGCCCCCTGGCGGGAGTTCCAATGAGCAGTTCTTC; v_call: TRBV4-2; clone_size: -; j_call: TRBJ2-1; d_call: TRBD2
cdr3_aa: CASSFSGGGRAGEQYF; cdr3_nt: TGTGCCAGCAGCTTCAGTGGGGGCGGGAGGGCGGGCGAGCAGTACTTC; v_call: TRBV7-2; clone_size: -; j_call: TRBJ2-7; d_call: TRBD2
cdr3_aa: CASSPPDSLAWNEQYF; cdr3_nt: TGTGCCAGCTCACCACCGGACAGTTTGGCATGGAACGAGCAGTACTTC; v_call: TRBV18; clone_size: -; j_call: TRBJ2-7; d_call: -
cdr3_aa: CASSATGGGDTEAFF; cdr3_nt: TGTGCCAGCAGTGCAACAGGGGGAGGGGACACTGAAGCTTTCTTT; v_call: TRBV6-4; clone_size: -; j_call: TRBJ1-1; d_call: TRBD1
cdr3_aa: CASSVGDSAISPLHF; cdr3_nt: TGTGCCAGCAGCGTAGGCGACTCGGCAATTTCCCCCCTCCACTTT; v_call: TRBV9; clone_size: -; j_call: TRBJ1-6; d_call: -
cdr3_aa: CASRYQSGRGTDTQYF; cdr3_nt: TGTGCCAGCAGATATCAGAGCGGGAGGGGCACAGATACGCAGTATTTT; v_call: TRBV5-4; clone_size: -; j_call: TRBJ2-3; d_call: TRBD2
cdr3_aa: CATLIRLAGRNEQFF; cdr3_nt: TGTGCCACGCTAATTCGACTAGCGGGAAGGAATGAGCAGTTCTTC; v_call: TRBV27; clone_size: -; j_call: TRBJ2-1; d_call: TRBD2
cdr3_aa: CASTTSGGAYEQYF; cdr3_nt: TGTGCCAGCACCACTAGCGGGGGGGCCTACGAGCAGTACTTC; v_call: TRBV6-6; clone_size: -; j_call: TRBJ2-7; d_call: TRBD2
cdr3_aa: CASSRGADTQYF; cdr3_nt: TGCGCCAGCAGCCGGGGGGCAGATACGCAGTATTTT; v_call: TRBV5-1; clone_size: -; j_call: TRBJ2-3; d_call: TRBD2
cdr3_aa: CASSLGTGGTGELFF; cdr3_nt: TGTGCCAGCAGCTTAGGGACAGGGGGCACCGGGGAGCTGTTTTTT; v_call: TRBV5-6; clone_size: -; j_call: TRBJ2-2; d_call: TRBD1